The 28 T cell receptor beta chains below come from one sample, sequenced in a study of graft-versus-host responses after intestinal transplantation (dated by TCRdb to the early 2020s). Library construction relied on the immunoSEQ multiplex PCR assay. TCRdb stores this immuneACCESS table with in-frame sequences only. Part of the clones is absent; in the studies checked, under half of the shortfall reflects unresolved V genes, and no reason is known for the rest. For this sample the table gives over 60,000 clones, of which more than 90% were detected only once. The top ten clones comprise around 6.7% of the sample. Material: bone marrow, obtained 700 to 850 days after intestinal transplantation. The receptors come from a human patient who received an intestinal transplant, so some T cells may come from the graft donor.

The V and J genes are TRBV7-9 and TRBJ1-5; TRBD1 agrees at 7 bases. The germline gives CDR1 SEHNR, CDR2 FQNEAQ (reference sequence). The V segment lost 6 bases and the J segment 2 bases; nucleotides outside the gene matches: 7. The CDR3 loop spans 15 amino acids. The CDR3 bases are TGTGCCAGCAGTTCCGGGACAGCCCGCAATCAGCCCCAGCATTTT. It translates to CASSSGTARNQPQHF.

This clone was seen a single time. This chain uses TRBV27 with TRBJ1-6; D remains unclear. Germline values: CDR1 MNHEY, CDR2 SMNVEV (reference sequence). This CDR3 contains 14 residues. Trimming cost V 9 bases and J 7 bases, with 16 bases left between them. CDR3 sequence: CASSPEGGNSPLHF. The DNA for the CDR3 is TGTGCCAGTTCTCCCGAGGGAGGGAATTCACCCCTCCACTTT.

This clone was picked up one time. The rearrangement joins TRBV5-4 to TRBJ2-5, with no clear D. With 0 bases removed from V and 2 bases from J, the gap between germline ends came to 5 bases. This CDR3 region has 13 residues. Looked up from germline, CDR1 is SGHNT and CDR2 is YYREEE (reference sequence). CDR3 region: CASSLAEQETQYF. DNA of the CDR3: TGTGCCAGCAGCTTGGCAGAGCAAGAGACCCAGTACTTC.

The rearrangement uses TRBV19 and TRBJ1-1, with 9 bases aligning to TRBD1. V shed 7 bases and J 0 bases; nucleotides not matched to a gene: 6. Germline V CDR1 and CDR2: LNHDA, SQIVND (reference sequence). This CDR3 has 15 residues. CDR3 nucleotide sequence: TGTGCCAGTACCCCACAGGGGGCGGTGAACACTGAAGCTTTCTTT. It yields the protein CASTPQGAVNTEAFF.

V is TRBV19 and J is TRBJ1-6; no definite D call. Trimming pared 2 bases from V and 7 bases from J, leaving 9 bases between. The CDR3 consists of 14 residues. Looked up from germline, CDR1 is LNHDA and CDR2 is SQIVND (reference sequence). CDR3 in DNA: TGTGCCAGTAGTATACCTTATCTAAATTCACCCCTCCACTTT. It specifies CASSIPYLNSPLHF.

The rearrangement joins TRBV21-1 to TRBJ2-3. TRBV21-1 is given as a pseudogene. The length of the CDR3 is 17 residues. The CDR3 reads CASRNNPGLYPRDTQYF. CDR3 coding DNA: TGTGCCAGCAGGAATAACCCGGGCCTTTATCCCCGAGATACGCAGTATTTT.

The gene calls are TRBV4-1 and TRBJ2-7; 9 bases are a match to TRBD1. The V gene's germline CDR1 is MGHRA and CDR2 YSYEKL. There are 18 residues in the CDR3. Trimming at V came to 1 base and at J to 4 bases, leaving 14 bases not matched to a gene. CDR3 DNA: TGCGCCAGCAGCCAAGTAGGTGGGGGACAGGGCTTGGTGTACGAGCAGTACTTC. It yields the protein CASSQVGGGQGLVYEQYF.

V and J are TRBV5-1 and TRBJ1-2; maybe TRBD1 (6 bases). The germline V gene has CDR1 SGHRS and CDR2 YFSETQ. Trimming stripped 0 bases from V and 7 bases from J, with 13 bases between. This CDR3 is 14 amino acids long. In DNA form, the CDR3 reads TGCGCCAGCAGCTTGGAGTACGGGGGCGGTGGCTACACCTTC. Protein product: CASSLEYGGGGYTF.

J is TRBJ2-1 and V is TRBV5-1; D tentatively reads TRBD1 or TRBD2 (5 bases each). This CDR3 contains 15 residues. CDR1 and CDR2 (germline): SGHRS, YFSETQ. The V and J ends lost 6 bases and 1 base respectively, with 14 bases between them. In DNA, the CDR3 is TGCGCCAGCATGGTAGGGACCAGTTCCTACAATGAGCAGTTCTTC. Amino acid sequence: CASMVGTSSYNEQFF.

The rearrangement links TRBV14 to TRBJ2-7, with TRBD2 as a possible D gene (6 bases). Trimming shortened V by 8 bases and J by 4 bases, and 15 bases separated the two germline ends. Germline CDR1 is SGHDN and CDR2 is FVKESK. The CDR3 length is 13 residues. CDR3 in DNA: TGTGCCAGCCGGTGGTCTAGCGAGTACGAGCAGTACTTC. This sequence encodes CASRWSSEYEQYF.

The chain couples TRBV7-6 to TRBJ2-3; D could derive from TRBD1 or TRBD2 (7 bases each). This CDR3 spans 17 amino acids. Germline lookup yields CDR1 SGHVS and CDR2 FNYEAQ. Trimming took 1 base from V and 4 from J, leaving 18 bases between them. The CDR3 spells CASSLVGRGLNADTQYF. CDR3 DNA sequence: TGTGCCAGCAGCTTAGTGGGGAGGGGGCTTAACGCAGATACGCAGTATTTT.

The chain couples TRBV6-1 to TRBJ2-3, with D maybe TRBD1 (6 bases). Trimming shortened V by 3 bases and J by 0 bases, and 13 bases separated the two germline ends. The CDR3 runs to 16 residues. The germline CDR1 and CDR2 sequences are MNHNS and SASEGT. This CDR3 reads CASSDLGTRSTDTQYF. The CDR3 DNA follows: TGTGCCAGCAGTGATTTGGGGACACGGAGCACAGATACGCAGTATTTT.

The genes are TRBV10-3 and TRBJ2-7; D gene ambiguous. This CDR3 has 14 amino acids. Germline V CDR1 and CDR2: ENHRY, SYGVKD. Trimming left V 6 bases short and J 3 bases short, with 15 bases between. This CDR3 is CAIRKDGSLYEQYF. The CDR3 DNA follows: TGTGCCATCAGAAAAGACGGGTCTCTCTACGAGCAGTACTTC.

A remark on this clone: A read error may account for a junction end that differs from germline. The CDR3 loop is CASSLGDSVQKF. CDR3 DNA: TGTGCCAGCAGCTTGGGGGACTCCGTACAGAAGTTC. V gene TRBV5-4 combines with J gene TRBJ2-7, with D perhaps TRBD2 (6 bases). Germline CDR1 reads SGHNT; CDR2 reads YYREEE (reference sequence). CDR3 length: 12 amino acids. The full variable domain, completed using reference TRBV5-4 and TRBJ2-7, is ETGVTQSPTHLIKTRGQQVTLRCSSQSGHNTVSWYQQALGQGPQFIFQYYREEENGRGNFPPRFSGLQFPNYSSELNVNALELDDSALYLCASSLGDSVQKFGPGTRLTVT.

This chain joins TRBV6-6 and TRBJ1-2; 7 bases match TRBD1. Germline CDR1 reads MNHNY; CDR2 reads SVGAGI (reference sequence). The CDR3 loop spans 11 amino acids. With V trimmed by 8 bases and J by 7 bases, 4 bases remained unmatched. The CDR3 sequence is CASGQVFGYTF. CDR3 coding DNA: TGTGCCAGCGGACAGGTGTTTGGCTACACCTTC.

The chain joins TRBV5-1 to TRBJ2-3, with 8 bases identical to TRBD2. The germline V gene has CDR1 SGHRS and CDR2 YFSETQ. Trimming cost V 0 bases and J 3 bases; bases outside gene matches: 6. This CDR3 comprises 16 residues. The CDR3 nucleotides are TGCGCCAGCAGCTTGGCCCCGGGACTAGAGACAGATACGCAGTATTTT. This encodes CASSLAPGLETDTQYF.

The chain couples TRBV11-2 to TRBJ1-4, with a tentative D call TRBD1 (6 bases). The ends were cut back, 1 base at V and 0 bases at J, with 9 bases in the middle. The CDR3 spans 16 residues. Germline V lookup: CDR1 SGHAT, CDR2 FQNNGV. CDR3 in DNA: TGTGCCAGCAGCTTAGGGACAGATGCAACTAATGAAAAACTGTTTTTT. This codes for CASSLGTDATNEKLFF.

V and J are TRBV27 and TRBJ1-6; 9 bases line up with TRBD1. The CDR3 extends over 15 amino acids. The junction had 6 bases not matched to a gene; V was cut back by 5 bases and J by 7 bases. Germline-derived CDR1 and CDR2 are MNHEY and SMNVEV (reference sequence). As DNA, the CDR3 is TGTGCCAGCAGTACCCGGGACAGGGACAATTCACCCCTCCACTTT. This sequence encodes CASSTRDRDNSPLHF.

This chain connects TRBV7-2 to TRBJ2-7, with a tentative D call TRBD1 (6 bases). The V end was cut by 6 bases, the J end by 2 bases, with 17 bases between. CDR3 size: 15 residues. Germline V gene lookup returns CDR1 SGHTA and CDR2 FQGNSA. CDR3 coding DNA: TGTGCCAGCAGTTCGACTCAGGGGCCCCCCTACGAGCAGTACTTC. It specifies CASSSTQGPPYEQYF.

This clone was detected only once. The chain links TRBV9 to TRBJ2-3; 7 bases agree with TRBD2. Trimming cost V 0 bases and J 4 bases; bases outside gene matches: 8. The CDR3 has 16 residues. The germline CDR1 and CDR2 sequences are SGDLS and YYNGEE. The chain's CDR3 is CASSVVVAGQADTQYF. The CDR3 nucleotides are TGTGCCAGCAGCGTAGTCGTAGCGGGCCAAGCAGATACGCAGTATTTT.

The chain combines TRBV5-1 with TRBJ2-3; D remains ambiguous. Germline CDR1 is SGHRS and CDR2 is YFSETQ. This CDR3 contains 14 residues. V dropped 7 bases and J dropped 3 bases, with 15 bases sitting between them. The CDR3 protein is CASGKYEVTDTQYF. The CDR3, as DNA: TGCGCCAGCGGGAAGTATGAAGTTACAGATACGCAGTATTTT. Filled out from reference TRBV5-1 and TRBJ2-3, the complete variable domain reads KAGVTQTPRYLIKTRGQQVTLSCSPISGHRSVSWYQQTPGQGLQFLFEYFSETQRNKGNFPGRFSGRQFSNSRSEMNVSTLELGDSALYLCASGKYEVTDTQYFGPGTRLTVL.

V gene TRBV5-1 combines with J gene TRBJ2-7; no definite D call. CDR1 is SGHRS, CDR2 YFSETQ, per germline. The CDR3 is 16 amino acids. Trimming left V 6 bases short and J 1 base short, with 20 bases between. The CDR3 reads CASTAEPQPNSYEQYF. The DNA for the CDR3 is TGCGCCAGCACGGCAGAACCCCAACCTAATTCCTACGAGCAGTACTTC. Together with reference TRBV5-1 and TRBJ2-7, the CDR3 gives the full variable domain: KAGVTQTPRYLIKTRGQQVTLSCSPISGHRSVSWYQQTPGQGLQFLFEYFSETQRNKGNFPGRFSGRQFSNSRSEMNVSTLELGDSALYLCASTAEPQPNSYEQYFGPGTRLTVT.

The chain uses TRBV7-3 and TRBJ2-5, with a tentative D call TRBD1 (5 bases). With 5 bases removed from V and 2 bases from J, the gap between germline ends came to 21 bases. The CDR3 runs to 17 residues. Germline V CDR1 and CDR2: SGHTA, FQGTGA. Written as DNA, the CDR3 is TGTGCCAGCAGCCGTGGAAGGGGCCCGACACGACAAGAGACCCAGTACTTC. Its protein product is CASSRGRGPTRQETQYF.

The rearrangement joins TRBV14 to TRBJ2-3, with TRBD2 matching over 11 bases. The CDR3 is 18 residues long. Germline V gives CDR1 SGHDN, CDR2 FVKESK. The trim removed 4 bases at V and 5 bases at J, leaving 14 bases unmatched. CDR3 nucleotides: TGTGCCAGCAGCCCCAACCATGCAGCACTAGCGGGAGTAGATACGCAGTATTTT. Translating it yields CASSPNHAALAGVDTQYF. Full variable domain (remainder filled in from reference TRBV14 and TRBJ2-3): EAGVTQFPSHSVIEKGQTVTLRCDPISGHDNLYWYRRVMGKEIKFLLHFVKESKQDESGMPNNRFLAERTGGTYSTLKVQPAELEDSGVYFCASSPNHAALAGVDTQYFGPGTRLTVL.

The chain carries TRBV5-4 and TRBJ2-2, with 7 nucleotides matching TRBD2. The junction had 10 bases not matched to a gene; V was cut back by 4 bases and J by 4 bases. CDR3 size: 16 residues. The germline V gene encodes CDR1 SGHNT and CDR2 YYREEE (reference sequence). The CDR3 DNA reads TGTGCCAGCAGCCATAAGAACCGGGGGGTCACCGGGGAGCTGTTTTTT. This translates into CASSHKNRGVTGELFF.

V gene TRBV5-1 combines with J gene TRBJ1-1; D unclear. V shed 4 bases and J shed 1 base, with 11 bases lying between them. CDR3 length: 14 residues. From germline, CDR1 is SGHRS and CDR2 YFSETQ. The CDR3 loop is CASSLLEGNTEAFF. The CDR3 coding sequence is TGCGCCAGCAGCCTTCTAGAGGGGAACACTGAAGCTTTCTTT.

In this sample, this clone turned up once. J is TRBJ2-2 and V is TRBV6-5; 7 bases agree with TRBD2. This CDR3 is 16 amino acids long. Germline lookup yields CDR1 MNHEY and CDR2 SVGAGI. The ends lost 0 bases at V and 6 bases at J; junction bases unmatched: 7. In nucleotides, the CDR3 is TGTGCCAGCAGTTACTCCGGACTAGGTCCATCCGGGGAGCTGTTTTTT. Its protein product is CASSYSGLGPSGELFF.

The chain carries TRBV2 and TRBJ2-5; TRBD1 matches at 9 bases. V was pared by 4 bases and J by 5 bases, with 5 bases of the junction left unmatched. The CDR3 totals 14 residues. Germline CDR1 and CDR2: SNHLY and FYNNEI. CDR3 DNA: TGTGCCAGCAGTGGGGGGGACAGGGTTGAGACCCAGTACTTC. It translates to CASSGGDRVETQYF. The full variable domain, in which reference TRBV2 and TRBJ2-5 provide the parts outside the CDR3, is EPEVTQTPSHQVTQMGQEVILRCVPISNHLYFYWYRQILGQKVEFLVSFYNNEISEKSEIFDDQFSVERPDGSNFTLKIRSTKLEDSAMYFCASSGGDRVETQYFGPGTRLLVL.